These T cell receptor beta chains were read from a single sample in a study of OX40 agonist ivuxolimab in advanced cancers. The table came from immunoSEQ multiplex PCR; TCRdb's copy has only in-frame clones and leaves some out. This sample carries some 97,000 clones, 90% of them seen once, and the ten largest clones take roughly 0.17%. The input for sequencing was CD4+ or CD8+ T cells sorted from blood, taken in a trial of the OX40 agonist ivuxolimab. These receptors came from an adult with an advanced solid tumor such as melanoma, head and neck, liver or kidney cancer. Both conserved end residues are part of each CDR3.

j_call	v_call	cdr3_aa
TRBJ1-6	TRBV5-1	CASSSGTENSPLHF
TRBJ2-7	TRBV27	CASSRLAPHRSGLAYEQYF
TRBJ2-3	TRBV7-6	CASSPFAGTDTQYF
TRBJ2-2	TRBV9	CASSVGPTGELFF
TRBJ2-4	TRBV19	CASRLLGTSDRYF
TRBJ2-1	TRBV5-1	CASSLRLADYNEQFF
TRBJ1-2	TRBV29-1	CSATGAINYGYTF
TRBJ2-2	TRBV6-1	CASRGQATHTGELFF
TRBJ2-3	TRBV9	CASSVGASGITDTQYF
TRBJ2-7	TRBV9	CASSRRASSGSYEQYF
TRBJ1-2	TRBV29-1	CSVVRQVYGYTF
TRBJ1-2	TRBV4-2	CASSQGDRDSYGYTF
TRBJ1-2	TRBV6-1	CASRIRGNYGYTF
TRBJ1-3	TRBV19	CASRSPWTGFGNTIYF
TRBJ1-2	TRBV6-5	CASSYSTPNYGYTF
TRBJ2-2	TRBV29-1	CSTPSGRAGGELFF
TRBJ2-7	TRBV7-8	CASSRGQGTYEQYF
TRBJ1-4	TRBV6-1	CASSVGPNEKLFF
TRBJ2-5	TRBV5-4	CASSSPQRNQETQYF
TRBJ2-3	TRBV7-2	CASSSAGHITDTQYF
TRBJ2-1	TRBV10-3	CAIRRAGGSHYNEQFF